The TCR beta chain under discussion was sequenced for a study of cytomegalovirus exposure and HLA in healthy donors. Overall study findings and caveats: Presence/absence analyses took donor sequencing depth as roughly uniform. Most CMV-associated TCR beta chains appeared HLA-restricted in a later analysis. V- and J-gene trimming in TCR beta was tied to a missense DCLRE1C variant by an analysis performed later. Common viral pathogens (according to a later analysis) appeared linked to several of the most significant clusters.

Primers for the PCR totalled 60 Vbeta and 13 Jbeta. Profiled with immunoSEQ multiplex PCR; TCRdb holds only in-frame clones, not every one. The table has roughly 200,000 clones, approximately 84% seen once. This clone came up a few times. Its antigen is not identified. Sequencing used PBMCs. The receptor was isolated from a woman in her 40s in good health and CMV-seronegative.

The CDR3 reads CASSYGTGVQAFF. The CDR3 nucleotides read TGTGCCAGCAGCTACGGGACAGGAGTCCAGGCTTTCTTT. The gene calls are TRBV5-6 and TRBJ1-1, with 8 bases lining up with TRBD1. Germline assignment: CDR1 SGHDT and CDR2 YYEEEE. CDR3 size: 13 residues. The junction had 9 bases not matched to a gene; V was cut back by 3 bases and J by 11 bases.